This record covers a single TCR beta chain. The time point was: persistent/refractory GD, antithyroid drugs over 5 years with positive TRAb. TCR sequences were obtained from RNA taken from PBMCs. EDTA tubes received around 9 milliliters of collected peripheral blood. The data derive from a study of regulatory T cells in long-lasting Graves disease. CDR3 length: 14 residues. The V and J ends lost 5 bases and 2 bases respectively, with 11 bases between them. The germline CDR1 and CDR2 sequences are MNHEY and SVGEGT. TCR beta libraries were built with iRepertoire HTBI primers and Arm-PCR of CDR3 regions. TCRdb called the multiplex PCR reads again in MiXCR, with one record for every CDR3 protein. The sample consists of 350,000 to 500,000 distinct CDR3 sequences, around 23% of them appearing once.

The TCR originated in a female donor with Graves disease. Sequencing was performed on peripheral blood mononuclear cells (PBMCs), taken when the disease was refractory, from a patient treated with antithyroid drugs. The chain couples TRBV6-2 or TRBV6-3 to TRBJ2-3; no clear D. CDR3 bases: TGTGCCAGCAGTGAAGTTGCGATCACAGATACGCAGTATTTT. It specifies CASSEVAITDTQYF.